The clone carrying this T cell receptor (beta chain) occurred a few times. Its antigen remains unidentified. The entry originates in a study of cytomegalovirus exposure and HLA in healthy donors. Study-wide results and caveats: Altogether, 160 or so TCR beta chains were recorded as cytomegalovirus-associated. TRBV6-2, TRBV6-3 and some other V segments were unresolvable in 87-base-pair reads. V- and J-gene trimming of TCR beta was linked (in a later analysis) to a missense DCLRE1C variant.

V dropped 2 bases and J dropped 4 bases, with 12 bases sitting between them. The CDR3 contains 15 residues. The germline gives CDR1 SNHLY, CDR2 FYNNEI. PCR used 60 Vbeta primers and 13 Jbeta primers. The assay was immunoSEQ multiplex PCR, and TCRdb's table has in-frame clones only and misses some. The data show some 110,000 clones, 76% seen once. The specimen sequenced was PBMCs. This TCR was sampled from a man aged 45 to 65 in good health and CMV-seronegative. This chain links TRBV2 with TRBJ1-5; D remains ambiguous. CDR3: CASSELTAENQPQHF. In DNA, the CDR3 is TGTGCCAGCAGTGAACTAACAGCCGAGAATCAGCCCCAGCATTTT.